This entry lists 27 T cell receptor beta chains sequenced from one sample in a study of blood T cells in healthy people across ages. A second PCR, run for about 6 to 11 cycles, used a sample-barcoded 5' primer plus a J-beta primer mix. Via MiXCR, TCRdb re-called the 5' RACE reads, giving one row per CDR3 protein. Among about 800,000 distinct CDR3 sequences, 55% to 70% were seen once, and the ten largest hold 20% to 25%. Sample: blood. These receptors came from a man aged 30 to 45 in good health.

This chain links TRBV2 with TRBJ1-2, with D perhaps TRBD1 (6 bases). Per the germline V gene, CDR1 is SNHLY and CDR2 is FYNNEI. The CDR3 has 14 amino acids. Between the trimmed V and J ends, which lost 1 base and 4 bases, there was a span of 10 bases. The DNA of the CDR3 is TGTGCCAGCAGTGAAGTGGGGGGCCGCTATGGCTACACCTTC. This codes for CASSEVGGRYGYTF.

The chain carries TRBV5-6 and TRBJ2-3; 10 nucleotides agree with TRBD1. Looked up from germline, CDR1 is SGHDT and CDR2 is YYEEEE. CDR3 length: 16 residues. V was clipped by 0 bases and J by 6 bases; unmatched bases: 7. The CDR3 sequence is CASSLAGRQGADTQYF. The CDR3 coding sequence is TGTGCCAGCAGCTTGGCCGGGAGACAGGGGGCGGATACGCAGTATTTT.

This rearrangement joins TRBV29-1 to TRBJ2-3; 10 positions agree with TRBD1. Per germline, CDR1 SQVTM and CDR2 ANQGSEA. There are 15 residues in the CDR3. The junction had 10 bases not matched to a gene; V was cut back by 4 bases and J by 6 bases. DNA of the CDR3: TGCAGCGTTGCTCGAGGACAGGGGGTTGGGGATACGCAGTATTTT. As protein: CSVARGQGVGDTQYF.

This clonotype showed up many times. The gene calls are TRBV20-1 and TRBJ1-1; D gene ambiguous. Germline V gene data show CDR1 as DFQATT and CDR2 as SNEGSKA (reference sequence). The CDR3 is made up of 10 amino acids. V shed 5 bases and J shed 7 bases, with 8 bases lying between them. The DNA of the CDR3 is TGCAGTGCTCTTTCCCTTGAAGCTTTCTTT. Protein product: CSALSLEAFF.

This clonotype turned up a few times. This chain joins TRBV7-2 and TRBJ2-7, with TRBD1 matching 7 bases. The CDR3 loop spans 14 amino acids. Germline loops: CDR1 SGHTA, CDR2 FQGNSA. Losses at the gene ends were 5 bases for V and 5 bases for J; bases not matched to a gene: 9. CDR3 amino acids: CASSEGRGFDEQYF. CDR3 sequence (DNA): TGTGCCAGCAGCGAGGGCAGGGGGTTCGACGAGCAGTACTTC.

The rearrangement joins TRBV7-2 to TRBJ2-1, with TRBD2 identical over 8 bases. CDR1 and CDR2 (germline): SGHTA, FQGNSA. With V trimmed by 6 bases and J by 0 bases, 7 bases remained unmatched. The CDR3 sequence is 16 residues long. CDR3 sequence (DNA): TGTGCCAGCAGTGGGAGCGGGAGCGACTCCTACAATGAGCAGTTCTTC. The encoded protein is CASSGSGSDSYNEQFF. Variable domain in full (rest from reference TRBV7-2 and TRBJ2-1): GAGVSQSPSNKVTEKGKDVELRCDPISGHTALYWYRQSLGQGLEFLIYFQGNSAPDKSGLPSDRFSAERTGGSVSTLTIQRTQQEDSAVYLCASSGSGSDSYNEQFFGPGTRLTVL.

This clonotype was recorded at least ten times. This chain connects TRBV5-5 to TRBJ2-5; D call uncertain. V lost 0 bases and J 2 bases, leaving 14 bases between the germline ends. There are 16 residues in the CDR3. CDR1 is SGHKS, CDR2 YYEKEE, per germline (reference sequence). This chain's CDR3 is CASSLGRLRQQETQYF. The CDR3 nucleotides read TGTGCCAGCAGCTTGGGTCGATTGCGGCAGCAAGAGACCCAGTACTTC.

This clonotype showed up many times. The CDR3 DNA reads TGCAGTGCTAGAGTATTAGGGCAGCAAGAGACCCAGTACTTC. Amino acids: CSARVLGQQETQYF. The genes are TRBV20-1 and TRBJ2-5; D is unresolved. The ends were cut back, 1 base at V and 2 bases at J, with 11 bases in the middle. The CDR3 consists of 14 residues. CDR1 DFQATT and CDR2 SNEGSKA come from the germline V gene (reference sequence).

The V and J genes are TRBV19 and TRBJ1-5; 7 nucleotides match TRBD1. Trimming took 0 bases from V and 7 from J; bases not matched to a gene: 6. From germline, CDR1 is LNHDA and CDR2 SQIVND (reference sequence). The CDR3 totals 15 residues. CDR3 sequence: CASSIEGRGRQPQHF. The CDR3, as DNA: TGTGCCAGTAGTATAGAAGGGAGGGGGCGACAGCCCCAGCATTTT.

V gene TRBV7-2 combines with J gene TRBJ2-1; D is perhaps TRBD1 or TRBD2 (6 bases each). V shed 2 bases and J shed 6 bases, with 26 bases lying between them. Looked up from germline, CDR1 is SGHTA and CDR2 is FQGNSA. CDR3 length: 19 residues. This CDR3 reads CASSLMIPGALAKVNEQFF. In DNA, the CDR3 is TGTGCCAGCAGCTTAATGATCCCGGGGGCGCTGGCTAAGGTCAATGAGCAGTTCTTC. Based on the CDR3 plus reference TRBV7-2 and TRBJ2-1, the full variable domain is GAGVSQSPSNKVTEKGKDVELRCDPISGHTALYWYRQSLGQGLEFLIYFQGNSAPDKSGLPSDRFSAERTGGSVSTLTIQRTQQEDSAVYLCASSLMIPGALAKVNEQFFGPGTRLTVL.

The chain employs TRBV4-1 and TRBJ1-1; 9 positions agree with TRBD1. V trimming: 0 bases; J trimming: 9 bases; junction bases outside the gene matches: 11. Per the germline V gene, CDR1 is MGHRA and CDR2 is YSYEKL. The CDR3 is 16 amino acids. CDR3 amino acids: CASSQEDRGLYLKAFF. The CDR3 DNA sequence: TGCGCCAGCAGCCAAGAGGACAGGGGACTTTATCTTAAAGCTTTCTTT.

The V and J genes are TRBV7-2 and TRBJ2-6, with D perhaps TRBD1 (6 bases). Germline assignment: CDR1 SGHTA and CDR2 FQGNSA. The CDR3 contains 15 residues. Trimming removed 2 bases at V and 9 bases at J, with 14 bases between. The CDR3 DNA reads TGTGCCAGCAGCTTAATCATCGGGACATACAACGTCCTGACTTTC. As protein: CASSLIIGTYNVLTF. The full variable domain, in which reference TRBV7-2 and TRBJ2-6 provide the parts outside the CDR3, is GAGVSQSPSNKVTEKGKDVELRCDPISGHTALYWYRQSLGQGLEFLIYFQGNSAPDKSGLPSDRFSAERTGGSVSTLTIQRTQQEDSAVYLCASSLIIGTYNVLTFGAGSRLTVL.

The chain joins TRBV7-9 to TRBJ1-2; D is perhaps TRBD1 (5 bases). Trimming cost V 1 base and J 5 bases, with 11 bases left between them. This CDR3 comprises 14 residues. The germline V gene encodes CDR1 SEHNR and CDR2 FQNEAQ (reference sequence). The CDR3 sequence: CASSLGTTLYGYTF. In nucleotides, the CDR3 is TGTGCCAGCAGCTTAGGGACAACACTTTATGGCTACACCTTC.

This clonotype was counted a single time. V and J are TRBV6-6 and TRBJ1-4; 8 nucleotides align to TRBD1. CDR1 is MNHNY, CDR2 SVGAGI, per germline (reference sequence). V lost 5 bases, J lost 1 base, and 6 bases stayed unmatched. This CDR3 comprises 16 residues. The CDR3 DNA reads as TGTGCCAGCAGTCTTGGACAGGGACTAACTAATGAAAAACTGTTTTTT. Translating gives CASSLGQGLTNEKLFF.

This chain connects TRBV9 to TRBJ2-4; D is unresolved. The last part of the DNA fits TRBJ2-7 better; the J call may be wrong. The CDR3 runs 15 residues. Germline-derived CDR1 and CDR2 are SGDLS and YYNGEE. The CDR3 nucleotides read TGTGCCAGCAGCGTAGATGGGCGCTTGGACTACGAGCAGTACTTC. Amino acids: CASSVDGRLDYEQYF.

This clonotype was seen a few times. The chain uses TRBV20-1 and TRBJ2-5; 11 bases agree with TRBD2. The CDR3 loop spans 13 amino acids. Germline values: CDR1 DFQATT, CDR2 SNEGSKA (reference sequence). Germline trimming cut 3 bases from V and 3 bases from J; bases unmatched to any gene: 0. CDR3 sequence (DNA): TGCAGTGCTAGTAGCGGGGGGGAAGAGACCCAGTACTTC. It is translated as CSASSGGEETQYF.

V gene TRBV20-1 combines with J gene TRBJ1-5; no definite D call. This CDR3 contains 12 residues. Germline CDR1 DFQATT, CDR2 SNEGSKA (reference sequence). V shed 2 bases and J shed 4 bases, with 6 bases lying between them. The CDR3 region is CSARSDNQPQHF. CDR3 bases: TGCAGTGCTAGATCCGATAATCAGCCCCAGCATTTT.

This rearrangement joins TRBV4-1 to TRBJ1-2; the D is unclear. Germline CDR1 reads MGHRA; CDR2 reads YSYEKL. V lost 0 bases and J lost 7, with 12 bases in between. CDR3 length equals 14 residues. CDR3: CASSQDPLQFGYTF. The CDR3 coding sequence is TGCGCCAGCAGCCAAGACCCTCTACAGTTTGGCTACACCTTC.

The V call is TRBV7-2, the J call TRBJ2-5; the D is unclear. Germline CDR1 reads SGHTA; CDR2 reads FQGNSA. Trimming took off 1 base at V and 9 bases at J, with 6 bases between the two ends. This CDR3 spans 11 amino acids. The CDR3 loop is CASSLEWAQYF. CDR3 DNA sequence: TGTGCCAGCAGCTTAGAATGGGCCCAGTACTTC.

CDR3 amino acids: CASSTIRDRGSSFGSPLHF. The CDR3 bases are TGTGCCAGCAGTACTATCCGGGACAGGGGCTCTAGTTTTGGATCACCCCTCCACTTT. The chain employs TRBV2 and TRBJ1-6; TRBD1 aligns across 10 bases. This CDR3 has 19 residues. The junction had 20 bases not matched to a gene; V was cut back by 5 bases and J by 10 bases. The V gene's germline CDR1 is SNHLY and CDR2 FYNNEI.

The V gene is TRBV27, the J gene TRBJ2-1, with a weak D call TRBD2 (5 bases). CDR3 size: 16 residues. Germline CDR1 MNHEY, CDR2 SMNVEV (reference sequence). V dropped 3 bases and J dropped 9 bases, with 21 bases sitting between them. The CDR3 region has the DNA TGTGCCAGCAGTTTCCTTGAGGGCCCCCTAGGTACTGAGCAGTTCTTC. Protein: CASSFLEGPLGTEQFF.

This clonotype was recorded once. The rearrangement joins TRBV23-1 to TRBJ2-2; TRBD2 agrees at 9 bases. TRBV23-1 is identified as an open reading frame with a role that is uncertain. CDR3 length equals 17 residues. With V trimmed by 0 bases and J by 9 bases, 11 bases remained unmatched. The CDR3 sequence is CASSQSATSGLNRELFF. The CDR3 region has the DNA TGCGCCAGCAGTCAATCCGCGACTAGCGGACTAAACAGGGAGCTGTTTTTT.

The chain combines TRBV4-2 with TRBJ2-3, with a tentative D call TRBD1 (6 bases). CDR3 length equals 15 residues. The ends were cut back, 3 bases at V and 3 bases at J, with 13 bases in the middle. Per germline, CDR1 LGHNA and CDR2 YNFKEQ. CDR3 protein: CASSQVDDRTDTQYF. The CDR3 DNA reads TGTGCCAGCAGCCAGGTAGACGACAGGACAGATACGCAGTATTTT.

This clonotype was counted ten times or more. For the CDR3, the DNA is TGCAGTGCTAGGGGGCGGGAGAACTACGAGCAGTACTTC. Amino acid sequence: CSARGRENYEQYF. This chain uses TRBV20-1 with TRBJ2-7; the match to TRBD2 covers 7 bases. The CDR3 has 13 residues. Trimming cost V 3 bases and J 3 bases; bases outside gene matches: 5. Germline assignment: CDR1 DFQATT and CDR2 SNEGSKA (reference sequence).

This sequence joins TRBV10-3 and TRBJ2-1, with 10 bases aligning to TRBD2. The J call may be in error: the DNA end matches TRBJ2-7 better. The V gene's germline CDR1 is ENHRY and CDR2 SYGVKD. The CDR3 is made up of 15 amino acids. The CDR3 DNA sequence: TGTGCCATCAGCCCTAGCGGGGGTAACTACAATGAGCAGTACTTC. Translating gives CAISPSGGNYNEQYF.

The chain links TRBV7-3 to TRBJ2-1; D is unresolved. This CDR3 has 18 residues. The V gene lost 1 base and the J gene lost 0 bases, with 16 bases spanning the gap. Per germline, CDR1 SGHTA and CDR2 FQGTGA. Here the CDR3 reads CASSLSLDAVGSYNEQFF. CDR3 sequence (DNA): TGTGCCAGCAGCTTAAGCCTCGACGCTGTAGGCTCCTACAATGAGCAGTTCTTC.

V and J are TRBV20-1 and TRBJ2-1; 9 bases line up with TRBD2. Germline values: CDR1 DFQATT, CDR2 SNEGSKA (reference sequence). This CDR3 is built from 15 residues. With V trimmed by 6 bases and J by 4 bases, 10 bases remained unmatched. The CDR3 reads CSATIATSGYNEQFF. The CDR3 DNA sequence: TGCAGTGCGACGATAGCGACTAGCGGATACAATGAGCAGTTCTTC.